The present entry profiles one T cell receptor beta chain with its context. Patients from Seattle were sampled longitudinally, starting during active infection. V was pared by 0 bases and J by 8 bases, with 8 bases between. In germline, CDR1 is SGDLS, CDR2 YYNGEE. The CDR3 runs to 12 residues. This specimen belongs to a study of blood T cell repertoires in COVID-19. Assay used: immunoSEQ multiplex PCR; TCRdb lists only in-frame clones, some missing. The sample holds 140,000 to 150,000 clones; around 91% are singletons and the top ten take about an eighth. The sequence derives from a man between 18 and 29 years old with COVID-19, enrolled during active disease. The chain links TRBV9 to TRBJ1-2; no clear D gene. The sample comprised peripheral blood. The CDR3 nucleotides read TGTGCCAGCAGCGTAGGCGGGCGCGGCTACACCTTC. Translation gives CASSVGGRGYTF.